These 2 T cell receptor beta chains were all obtained from the same sample, sequenced in a study of blood T cell repertoires in COVID-19. Profiling relied on immunoSEQ multiplex PCR, and the TCRdb table lists in-frame clones only, not all of them. The sample lists 160,000 or so clones, around 84% occurring once. Sequenced input: PBMCs or T cells enriched from blood (not recorded which). The receptor source for this set is a woman between 45 and 65 years old who had recovered from COVID-19.

In this sample, this clone turned up many times. The J gene is TRBJ2-7, the V gene TRBV6-5, with 9 bases aligning to TRBD1. J was trimmed by 3 bases and V by 6 bases; bases with no gene match: 3. CDR1 and CDR2 (germline): MNHEY, SVGAGI. The CDR3 totals 13 residues. The CDR3 bases are TGTGCCAGCAGGGCGGACAGGGGCTACGAGCAGTACTTC. It encodes CASRADRGYEQYF.

This chain joins TRBV10-3 and TRBJ1-4; TRBD1 agrees at 7 bases. The CDR3 totals 15 residues. The germline V gene encodes CDR1 ENHRY and CDR2 SYGVKD. V trimming: 2 bases; J trimming: 2 bases; junction bases outside the gene matches: 2. The CDR3 is CAISEDRATNEKLFF. In nucleotides, the CDR3 is TGTGCCATCAGTGAGGACAGGGCGACTAATGAAAAACTGTTTTTT.